These T cell receptor beta chains were read from a single sample in a study of CD8+CD57+ T cells in acquired aplastic anemia. TCRdb reprocessed the reads via MiXCR and lists one record per CDR3 protein. The table records 160,000 or so distinct CDR3 sequences, about 64% of them present only once. The sample was sorted CD4+, CD8+, or CD8+CD57+ T cells (not recorded which) from PBMCs. The receptor set was obtained from a human donor with aplastic anemia. Each CDR3 is given with its conserved first and last residue. A D gene is named only where the DNA matches it firmly. Where a row states a size, it is once, few, many or the class of an expanded clone; other rows omit it.

TRBJ2-7	TRBV7-2	.	.	TGTGCCAGCAGTAAAAATTGGAGGTACGAGCAGTACTTC	CASSKNWRYEQYF
TRBJ2-7	TRBV10-1	.	.	TGCGCCAGCAGTAGGGGATCGTCTGAGCAGTACTTC	CASSRGSSEQYF
TRBJ1-1	TRBV14	.	.	TGTGCCAGCAGTAAAGGCGGTGAAGCTTTCTTT	CASSKGGEAFF
TRBJ2-1	TRBV7-4	TRBD2	.	TGTGCCAGTAGTATTTCTAGCGGGAGGGGAGACAATGAGCAGTTCTTC	CASSISSGRGDNEQFF
TRBJ1-1	TRBV2	.	.	TGTGCCAGCAGGGGATCGGCTGAAGCTTTCTTT	CASRGSAEAFF
TRBJ2-1	TRBV7-9	TRBD2	.	TGTGCCAGCAGCTCCCCTAGCGGGGGGGTCAATGAGCAGTTCTTC	CASSSPSGGVNEQFF
TRBJ1-4	TRBV4-1	.	.	TGCGCCAGCAGCCAAAGACCGGATGAAAAACTGTTTTTT	CASSQRPDEKLFF
TRBJ1-3	TRBV10-3	.	.	.	CAISVGTGPNQEAQYFGPGTIYF
TRBJ2-7	TRBV20-1	.	few	TGCAGTGCTACAGGGGATGAACGGACCTACGAGCAGTACTTC	CSATGDERTYEQYF
TRBJ1-2	TRBV5-1	.	.	TGCGCCAGCAGCACCGCGGCACAAGGGAGCTATGGCTACACCTTC	CASSTAAQGSYGYTF
TRBJ2-7	TRBV5-4	.	few	TGTGCCAGCAGCTTGGAGAGCTACGAGCAGTACTTC	CASSLESYEQYF
TRBJ2-5	TRBV7-2	.	.	TGTGCCAGCAGCTTTGAGAGGGAGACCCAGTACTTC	CASSFERETQYF
TRBJ1-2	TRBV29-1	.	.	TGCAGCGTTGAGGACCAGCCGCCGGGCTATGGCTACACCTTC	CSVEDQPPGYGYTF
TRBJ1-6	TRBV28	TRBD1	many	TGTGCCAGCAGTTTGAGGCAGGGGGTTCAACCCCTCCACTTT	CASSLRQGVQPLHF
TRBJ1-3	TRBV20-1	.	.	TGCAGTGCTCGGAGTCCAGGGGGAAACACCATATATTTT	CSARSPGGNTIYF
TRBJ1-5	TRBV25-1	.	.	TGTGCCAGCAGTGAAGGCGGCCCGCTTTCGTGGGGCAATCAGCCCCAGCATTTT	CASSEGGPLSWGNQPQHF
TRBJ2-7	TRBV27	.	.	TGTGCCAGCAGCGAAACCGTCGGACGGATATACGAGCAGTACTTC	CASSETVGRIYEQYF
TRBJ2-7	TRBV7-3	.	.	TGTGCCAGCAGCTTAGGAGGAAAGCAGTACTTC	CASSLGGKQYF
TRBJ2-5	TRBV9	.	.	TGTGCCAGCAGCGTACTTACTAGCTCTGGAGAGACCCAGTACTTC	CASSVLTSSGETQYF
TRBJ1-6	TRBV6-5	.	.	TGTGCCAGCAGCGCCAGTGACATAGGTTCACCCCTCCACTTT	CASSASDIGSPLHF
TRBJ2-5	TRBV15	TRBD2	few	TGTGCCACCAGCAGAGCTCTAGCGGTCGGGGAGACCCAGTACTTC	CATSRALAVGETQYF
TRBJ2-7	TRBV7-2	.	once	TGTGCCAGCAGCTCCCGACCCTCATCGGAGCAGTACTTC	CASSSRPSSEQYF
TRBJ1-6	TRBV10-3	.	.	TGTGCCATCAGTGACGCCCAATCACCCCTCCACTTT	CAISDAQSPLHF
TRBJ2-7	TRBV20-1	.	few	TGCAGTGCTAGAGGGGGTTACGAGCAGTACTTC	CSARGGYEQYF
TRBJ2-5	TRBV9	TRBD2	many	TGTGCCAGCAGCGTAGGGAATGGGGGGGGACAAGAGACCCAGTACTTC	CASSVGNGGGQETQYF
TRBJ2-7	TRBV10-3	TRBD1	.	TGTGCCAGCACACCCGGGACAGGGAGGTCGCGCGAGCAGTACTTC	CASTPGTGRSREQYF
TRBJ1-6	TRBV7-9	.	.	TGTGCCAGCAGCTTAGGACTTCAGCCCCTCCACTTT	CASSLGLQPLHF
TRBJ2-3	TRBV7-2	TRBD2	.	TGTGCCAGCAGCCGACGACTAGCGGGAGGAGGAGATACGCAGTATTTT	CASSRRLAGGGDTQYF
TRBJ2-2	TRBV20-1	.	.	TGCAGTGCAAAGACAGGGCGGGACACCGCCGGGGAGCTGTTTTTT	CSAKTGRDTAGELFF
TRBJ2-1	TRBV7-3	TRBD1	.	TGTGCCAGCAGCTTGAGGCAGGGGGACAATGAGCAGTTCTTC	CASSLRQGDNEQFF
TRBJ2-3	TRBV7-9	TRBD2	many	TGTGCCAGCAGCCAGATTCGAGCGGGAGGGCTCATAGATACGCAGTATTTT	CASSQIRAGGLIDTQYF
TRBJ2-5	TRBV6-4	TRBD2	once	TGTGCCAGCAGTAGTGGCGGGGGGGAATACAATGAGACCCAGTACTTC	CASSSGGGEYNETQYF
TRBJ2-7	TRBV20-1	TRBD2	.	TGCAGTGCTAGGGGCCCATACGACACCGGGGAGGGTTACGAGCAGTACTTC	CSARGPYDTGEGYEQYF
TRBJ2-3	TRBV5-4	.	once	TGTGCCAGCAGCCTGGTGGACGAGAAGACGCAGTATTTT	CASSLVDEKTQYF
TRBJ2-3	TRBV7-9	.	once	TGTGCCCCGGGCAGTAACACAGATACGCAGTATTTT	CAPGSNTDTQYF
TRBJ2-7	TRBV20-1	TRBD2	once	TGCAGTGCTACCAGACTAGCGGGAGGCTACGAGCAGTACTTC	CSATRLAGGYEQYF
TRBJ1-1	TRBV2	.	few	TGTGCCAGCAGTGAAGACAGGAACACTGAAGCTTTCTTT	CASSEDRNTEAFF
TRBJ2-3	TRBV6-4	.	many	TGTGCCAGCAGTGACTCAGAGGACGCTGGGGATTCGCAGTATTTT	CASSDSEDAGDSQYF
TRBJ1-5	TRBV7-9	TRBD1	.	TGTGCCAGCAGCTGGACAGGTTCAACGGAGCCCCAGCATTTT	CASSWTGSTEPQHF
TRBJ1-2	TRBV20-1	TRBD1	.	TGCAGTGCTGTCGGGACAGGGGGGACTACTAACTATGGCTACACCTTC	CSAVGTGGTTNYGYTF
TRBJ2-5	TRBV24-1	TRBD2	few	TGTGCCACCAGCCCCATACCCCTCGAGCGGGGAGAGACCCAGTACTTC	CATSPIPLERGETQYF
TRBJ2-2	TRBV29-1	TRBD1	.	TGCACGGCGAAGGGGGCGAGTACCGGGGAGCTGTTTTTT	CTAKGASTGELFF
TRBJ2-7	TRBV10-3	.	few	TGTGCCATCAGTGCCGAGAGCGCCTACGAGCAGTACTTC	CAISAESAYEQYF
TRBJ2-3	TRBV7-9	.	.	TGTGCCAGCAGCCAAAGCACAGATACGCAGTATTTT	CASSQSTDTQYF
TRBJ2-5	TRBV7-8	TRBD2	few	TGTGCCAGCAGCTTAGAGGGCGGGGGAGCAGAGACCCAGTACTTC	CASSLEGGGAETQYF
TRBJ1-1	TRBV7-6	.	.	TGTGCCAGCAGCCTCAGAGCCGGGGTAGACACTGAAGCTTTCTTT	CASSLRAGVDTEAFF
TRBJ1-2	TRBV29-1	.	.	TGCAGCGTTGAGAGGGAGGGAAGCACCTATGGCTACACCTTC	CSVEREGSTYGYTF
TRBJ2-1	TRBV5-1	TRBD2	once	TGCGCCAGCAGCCGAGGACTAGCGGACTACGAGCAGTTCTTC	CASSRGLADYEQFF
TRBJ1-1	TRBV2	.	.	TGTGCCAGCAGTCGGACCGAGATTGAAGCCTTCTTT	CASSRTEIEAFF
TRBJ1-2	TRBV28	TRBD1	many	TGTGCCAGCAGCTCGACGGACAGGGACTACACCTTC	CASSSTDRDYTF
TRBJ2-3	TRBV10-3	.	.	TGTGCCATCAGGGACAGCCGGGGAGATACGCAGTATTTT	CAIRDSRGDTQYF
TRBJ2-7	TRBV7-8	.	.	TGTGCCAGCAGCTTAGGCCGGGGGGCCTTACTATACTTC	CASSLGRGALLYF
TRBJ1-1	TRBV20-1	TRBD1	.	TGCAGTGCTAGCGAGACAGGGGGCTTCGCTGAAGCTTTCTTT	CSASETGGFAEAFF
TRBJ2-3	TRBV14	.	.	TGTGCCAGCAGCCAAGATTCGGGCACAGATACGCAGTATTTT	CASSQDSGTDTQYF
TRBJ1-1	TRBV5-1	.	.	TGCGCCAGCAGCCAAGAAGCCTATCGAACATTTGAAGCTTTCTTT	CASSQEAYRTFEAFF
TRBJ2-5	TRBV12-3/TRBV12-4	.	.	TGTGCCAGCAGCGGGGGACATCTCGGAGGCCAAGAGACCCAGTACTTC	CASSGGHLGGQETQYF
TRBJ2-7	TRBV14	.	.	TGTGCCAGCAGCCAACAGGTCGACTACGAGCAGTACTTC	CASSQQVDYEQYF